The source of this T cell receptor beta chain is a study of cytomegalovirus exposure and HLA in healthy donors. Study-level results: Associated with cytomegalovirus, according to the listing, were 150 to 200 TCR beta chains.

This clone was observed at least ten times. The antigen is not known. The germline CDR1 and CDR2 sequences are SGHAT and FQNNGV. V dropped 5 bases and J dropped 1; count of bases not matched to a gene: 7. The CDR3 totals 15 residues. This table comes from immunoSEQ multiplex PCR, and its TCRdb copy is limited to in-frame clones, with some not included. The repertoire holds 150,000 to 200,000 clones, with roughly 83% as singletons. This receptor was identified in a man aged 30-40 years in good health and CMV-seropositive. V gene TRBV11-2 combines with J gene TRBJ2-7; 8 positions match TRBD1. Sequenced sample: PBMCs. The CDR3 region has the DNA TGTGCCAGCAGCCGAGGACAGGGTAGATCCTACGAGCAGTACTTC. Translation: CASSRGQGRSYEQYF. Together with reference TRBV11-2 and TRBJ2-7, the CDR3 gives the full variable domain: EAGVAQSPRYKIIEKRQSVAFWCNPISGHATLYWYQQILGQGPKLLIQFQNNGVVDDSQLPKDRFSAERLKGVDSTLKIQPAKLEDSAVYLCASSRGQGRSYEQYFGPGTRLTVT.